Below, 17 T cell receptor beta chains from the same sample are listed, as sequenced in a study of T cell responses to AZD1222 COVID-19 vaccine. Assay: immunoSEQ multiplex PCR; the TCRdb copy retains only in-frame clones and omits some. The sample records some 91,000 clones, approximately 90% being singletons. The source was peripheral blood, collected on day 0 of AZD1222 vaccination. All receptors derive from an adult in good health.

This chain links TRBV29-1 with TRBJ2-1; D remains ambiguous. CDR1 is SQVTM, CDR2 ANQGSEA, per germline. V lost 7 bases to trimming and J lost 3 bases, with 16 bases between them. The CDR3 totals 14 residues. The CDR3 protein is CSAADLAGYNEQFF. DNA for the CDR3: TGCAGCGCCGCCGACTTGGCCGGCTACAATGAGCAGTTCTTC.

The V call is TRBV6-1, the J call TRBJ1-5; no definite D call. Germline assignment: CDR1 MNHNS and CDR2 SASEGT. The V and J ends lost 2 bases and 4 bases respectively, with 0 bases between them. This CDR3 is 11 amino acids long. Here the CDR3 reads CASSENQPQHF. CDR3 sequence (DNA): TGTGCCAGCAGTGAAAATCAGCCCCAGCATTTT.

The genes are TRBV19 and TRBJ1-5; unclear D gene. V lost 5 bases and J lost 2, with 13 bases in between. Germline CDR1 is LNHDA and CDR2 is SQIVND (reference sequence). The CDR3 consists of 15 residues. CDR3 in amino acids: CASSPHHMGNQPQHF. Here the CDR3 DNA reads TGTGCCAGTAGTCCTCACCATATGGGCAATCAGCCCCAGCATTTT.

The chain links TRBV4-2 to TRBJ1-5; D may be TRBD1 (6 bases). There are 17 residues in the CDR3. Germline V gives CDR1 LGHNA, CDR2 YNFKEQ. Trimming left V 0 bases short and J 5 bases short, with 17 bases between. This CDR3 is CASSQDFGQGQDQPQHF. In nucleotides, the CDR3 is TGTGCCAGCAGCCAAGATTTCGGGCAGGGACAAGATCAGCCCCAGCATTTT.

The chain couples TRBV6-2 or TRBV6-3 to TRBJ1-3; D call uncertain. V was trimmed by 2 bases and J by 1 base, leaving 9 bases between them. The CDR3 consists of 15 residues. Germline loops: CDR1 MNHEY, CDR2 SVGEGT. DNA of the CDR3: TGTGCCAGCAGTTACCTGAGACCATCTGGAAACACCATATATTTT. Translation gives CASSYLRPSGNTIYF.

The chain combines TRBV12-3 or TRBV12-4 with TRBJ1-2; 8 nucleotides match TRBD1. CDR3 length: 13 amino acids. V lost 5 bases and J lost 3; bases outside the gene matches: 2. CDR3 sequence: CASSQDRDYGYTF. As DNA, the CDR3 is TGTGCCAGCAGTCAGGACAGGGACTATGGCTACACCTTC.

This sequence joins TRBV11-2 and TRBJ1-1; possibly TRBD1 for D (5 bases). V was trimmed by 2 bases and J by 5 bases, leaving 9 bases between them. CDR1 and CDR2 from the germline V gene are SGHAT and FQNNGV. The CDR3 totals 13 residues. The CDR3 sequence: CASSLLQVTEAFF. The CDR3 DNA sequence: TGTGCCAGCAGCTTATTACAGGTAACTGAAGCTTTCTTT.

The chain employs TRBV7-2 and TRBJ1-6; maybe TRBD1 (5 bases). CDR3 size: 14 residues. CDR1 is SGHTA, CDR2 FQGNSA, per germline. The V end lost 3 bases, the J end lost 8 bases, and 11 bases lay between the germline ends. CDR3 in DNA: TGTGCCAGCAGCTTGACCCCGGGGCATTCACCCCTCCACTTT. Its protein product is CASSLTPGHSPLHF.

The V call is TRBV7-2, the J call TRBJ1-4, with D perhaps TRBD1 (6 bases). The CDR3 is made up of 14 amino acids. The germline V and J ends were trimmed by 3 bases and 7 bases, with 12 bases remaining between them. From germline, CDR1 is SGHTA and CDR2 FQGNSA. Here the CDR3 DNA reads TGTGCCAGCAGCTTCCGGACAGTGAGTGAAAAACTGTTTTTT. This codes for CASSFRTVSEKLFF.

The chain is built from TRBV20-1 and TRBJ2-7; D remains unclear. Trimming left V 3 bases short and J 4 bases short, with 7 bases between. This CDR3 region has 11 residues. From germline, CDR1 is DFQATT and CDR2 SNEGSKA (reference sequence). The CDR3 DNA follows: TGCAGTGCTAGCGTGCCATACGAGCAGTACTTC. It encodes CSASVPYEQYF.

This chain joins TRBV5-1 and TRBJ2-1; a possible D gene is TRBD2 (6 bases). Germline V gene data show CDR1 as SGHRS and CDR2 as YFSETQ. This CDR3 is 15 amino acids long. Trimming shortened V by 1 base and J by 6 bases, and 14 bases separated the two germline ends. DNA for the CDR3: TGCGCCAGCAGCTTGAGAACGGGAGCGGGCAATGAGCAGTTCTTC. As protein: CASSLRTGAGNEQFF.

The chain uses TRBV19 and TRBJ1-6; D unclear. The germline V gene has CDR1 LNHDA and CDR2 SQIVND (reference sequence). This CDR3 is built from 12 residues. Trimming removed 5 bases from V and 7 bases from J, with 6 bases in between. CDR3: CASSEVNSPLHF. The CDR3 DNA reads TGTGCCAGTAGTGAGGTCAATTCACCCCTCCACTTT.

This chain links TRBV5-5 with TRBJ2-3; D tentatively reads TRBD1 or TRBD2 (5 bases each). The CDR3 consists of 15 residues. Germline V gene sequence: CDR1 SGHKS, CDR2 YYEKEE (reference sequence). The germline V and J ends were trimmed by 4 bases and 4 bases, with 16 bases remaining between them. The CDR3 coding sequence is TGTGCCAGCAGCCTCCCCTTGGGGGTTTCAGATACGCAGTATTTT. Translation: CASSLPLGVSDTQYF.

The chain has TRBV18 and TRBJ1-6; TRBD1 might be the D (5 bases). Trimming pared 3 bases from V and 0 bases from J, leaving 9 bases between. The V gene's germline CDR1 is KGHSH and CDR2 LQKENI. The CDR3 extends over 16 amino acids. This CDR3 is CASSPRQSSYNSPLHF. The CDR3 DNA sequence: TGTGCCAGCTCACCGAGACAGAGCTCCTATAATTCACCCCTCCACTTT.

The CDR3 nucleotides are TGTGCCAGCAGCTTAGAGCGCGAAGAAAAACTGTTTTTT. It is translated as CASSLEREEKLFF. The chain carries TRBV11-2 and TRBJ1-4; D gene ambiguous. Looked up from germline, CDR1 is SGHAT and CDR2 is FQNNGV. The CDR3 is made up of 13 amino acids. The ends were cut back, 0 bases at V and 8 bases at J, with 7 bases in the middle.

DNA for the CDR3: TGTGCCACCAGTGATGAGACTAGCTTGGGCGGGGAGCTGTTTTTT. This translates into CATSDETSLGGELFF. The J gene is TRBJ2-2, the V gene TRBV24-1; 7 nucleotides line up with TRBD2. Germline-derived CDR1 and CDR2 are KGHDR and SFDVKD. The CDR3 extends over 15 amino acids. The ends lost 3 bases at V and 7 bases at J; junction bases unmatched: 7.

This clone was counted a single time. V gene TRBV7-9 combines with J gene TRBJ1-1, with D possibly TRBD1 on 6 matching bases. The germline V gene has CDR1 SEHNR and CDR2 FQNEAQ (reference sequence). The CDR3 is made up of 16 amino acids. V lost 2 bases to trimming and J lost 0 bases, with 13 bases between them. CDR3 in amino acids: CASSLYPQGMNTEAFF. In DNA, the CDR3 is TGTGCCAGCAGCTTATACCCACAGGGTATGAACACTGAAGCTTTCTTT.